This is a list of T cell receptor beta chains from one sample in a study of T cell responses to AZD1222 COVID-19 vaccine. Libraries were prepared by immunoSEQ multiplex PCR; TCRdb keeps only in-frame clonotypes and omits some of them. The sample records about 56,000 clones, 75% to 90% being singletons. Sequencing used peripheral blood, obtained on day 0 of AZD1222 vaccination. Receptors were obtained from an adult in good health. Each CDR3 is given with its conserved first and last residue. Fields, in order: D gene, clone size, V gene, J gene, CDR3 protein, CDR3 DNA. D genes are given only for firm matches. Not all rows give a size; the values are once, few, many and, for expanded clones, a class.

>NA|NA|TRBV9|TRBJ1-2
CASSVGQGPNYGYTF
TGTGCCAGCAGCGTAGGGCAGGGCCCTAACTATGGCTACACCTTC
>TRBD1|NA|TRBV7-2|TRBJ2-2
CASSLKTTGSATGELFF
TGTGCCAGCAGCCTGAAAACGACAGGGTCCGCCACCGGGGAGCTGTTTTTT
>NA|NA|TRBV5-5|TRBJ1-5
CASSLGGGRNQPQHF
TGTGCCAGCAGCTTGGGGGGAGGGAGGAATCAGCCCCAGCATTTT
>NA|once|TRBV29-1|TRBJ2-2
CSVEEGTGELFF
TGCAGCGTTGAGGAGGGGACCGGGGAGCTGTTTTTT
>NA|NA|TRBV5-1|TRBJ1-3
CASSRSGNTIYF
TGCGCCAGCTCCCGGTCTGGAAACACCATATATTTT
>NA|NA|TRBV29-1|TRBJ1-1
CSVEYMYTEAFF
TGCAGCGTTGAATATATGTACACTGAAGCTTTCTTT
>NA|NA|TRBV7-2|TRBJ2-7
CASSLVVPTYEQYF
TGTGCCAGCAGCTTAGTAGTACCAACCTACGAGCAGTACTTC
>NA|NA|TRBV25-1|TRBJ1-2
CATLGDGYTF
TGTGCCACCCTTGGAGATGGCTACACCTTC
>NA|NA|TRBV6-5|TRBJ1-1
CASNRGDHTEAFF
TGTGCCAGCAACCGCGGGGACCACACTGAAGCTTTCTTT
>TRBD1|NA|TRBV30|TRBJ1-4
CAWNPGTGVEKLFF
TGTGCCTGGAACCCCGGGACAGGGGTAGAAAAACTGTTTTTT
>TRBD1|NA|TRBV10-3|TRBJ1-6
CAIRGTGTYNSPLHF
TGTGCCATCCGAGGGACAGGGACTTATAATTCACCCCTCCACTTT
>NA|few|TRBV9|TRBJ2-5
CASSVGSADGTQYF
TGTGCCAGCAGCGTAGGTTCGGCCGACGGGACCCAGTACTTC
>TRBD1|NA|TRBV3-1/TRBV3-2|TRBJ2-5
CASRLIGDRQETQYF
TGTGCCAGCAGACTGATTGGGGACAGACAAGAGACCCAGTACTTC
>TRBD1|NA|TRBV18|TRBJ2-1
CASSPRQGPYNEQFF
TGTGCCAGCTCACCCCGACAGGGCCCCTACAATGAGCAGTTCTTC
>NA|NA|TRBV9|TRBJ1-2
CASSVEPANYGYTF
TGTGCCAGCAGCGTAGAGCCAGCTAACTATGGCTACACCTTC
>NA|NA|TRBV2|TRBJ2-3
CASLHRGRQESLTQYF
TGTGCCAGTCTCCATCGGGGACGGCAAGAGTCACTTACGCAGTATTTT
>TRBD1|NA|TRBV9|TRBJ1-6
CASTQGANSPLHF
TGTGCCAGCACCCAGGGGGCTAATTCACCCCTCCACTTT
>NA|NA|TRBV5-6|TRBJ1-6
CASSLVGWRATADNSPLHF
TGTGCCAGCAGCTTGGTCGGGTGGAGGGCGACCGCAGATAATTCACCCCTCCACTTT
>NA|NA|TRBV28|TRBJ1-6
CASSLRGGTHTSPLHF
TGTGCCAGCAGTTTGAGAGGAGGGACGCACACATCACCCCTCCACTTT
>NA|NA|TRBV5-6|TRBJ2-3
CASSLQGSTDTQYF
TGTGCCAGCAGCTTACAGGGATCCACAGATACGCAGTATTTT
>NA|NA|TRBV7-4|TRBJ1-4
CASSPERGNETNEKLFF
TGTGCCAGCAGCCCCGAAAGGGGGAATGAAACTAATGAAAAACTGTTTTTT
>NA|NA|TRBV10-3|TRBJ1-5
CAISESDQPQHF
TGTGCCATCAGTGAGTCGGATCAGCCCCAGCATTTT
>NA|NA|TRBV6-5|TRBJ1-2
CASSATGSGYTF
TGTGCCAGCAGCGCCACAGGGAGTGGCTACACCTTC
>TRBD2|NA|TRBV5-1|TRBJ2-1
CASSLGLAGGYYNEQFF
TGCGCCAGCAGCTTGGGACTAGCGGGGGGATACTACAATGAGCAGTTCTTC
>TRBD1|few|TRBV24-1|TRBJ2-3
CATMGQGSTDTQYF
TGTGCCACCATGGGACAGGGGAGCACAGATACGCAGTATTTT
>NA|few|TRBV5-6|TRBJ2-7
CASSWGAGDEQYF
TGTGCCAGCAGCTGGGGGGCAGGGGACGAGCAGTACTTC
>TRBD1|NA|TRBV7-9|TRBJ1-1
CASRELRGRNTEAFF
TGTGCCAGCAGGGAGTTAAGGGGGCGAAACACTGAAGCTTTCTTT
>TRBD1|NA|TRBV4-1|TRBJ2-6
CASSQDSRDRFSGANVLTF
TGCGCCAGCAGCCAAGACTCACGGGACAGGTTCTCTGGGGCCAACGTCCTGACTTTC
>NA|NA|TRBV28|TRBJ2-7
CASPVEDRTTYYEQYF
TGTGCCAGCCCGGTGGAAGACAGGACAACTTACTACGAGCAGTACTTC
>NA|NA|TRBV4-2|TRBJ2-7
CASSQVTGAYEQYF
TGTGCCAGCAGCCAAGTGACAGGAGCCTACGAGCAGTACTTC
>TRBD1|few|TRBV4-1|TRBJ2-3
CASSQDQGAAGTDTQYF
TGCGCCAGCAGCCAAGATCAGGGGGCGGCCGGCACAGATACGCAGTATTTT
>TRBD1|NA|TRBV7-9|TRBJ2-7
CASNTGTGIEQYF
TGTGCCAGTAATACCGGGACAGGGATCGAGCAGTACTTC
>NA|many|TRBV7-9|TRBJ2-7
CASSLQGYEQYF
TGTGCCAGCAGCTTACAGGGCTACGAGCAGTACTTC
>TRBD1|NA|TRBV27|TRBJ1-5
CASSQGGSNQPQHF
TGTGCCAGCTCTCAGGGGGGGAGCAATCAGCCCCAGCATTTT
>NA|once|TRBV19|TRBJ2-5
CASSIYYRETQYF
TGTGCCAGTAGTATCTATTATCGGGAGACCCAGTACTTC
>NA|NA|TRBV7-8|TRBJ2-1
CASTPLLSYNEQFF
TGTGCCAGCACGCCCCTCTTGTCCTACAATGAGCAGTTCTTC
>NA|once|TRBV4-1|TRBJ1-3
CASSFGGARAGNTIYF
TGCGCCAGCAGCTTCGGGGGCGCGCGCGCCGGAAACACCATATATTTT
>TRBD1|once|TRBV19|TRBJ2-1
CACRGLLRYEQFF
TGTGCCTGCAGGGGGCTATTAAGGTATGAGCAGTTCTTC
>NA|NA|TRBV5-4|TRBJ1-1
CASSLFGGVNTEAFF
TGTGCCAGCAGCTTGTTCGGGGGTGTGAACACTGAAGCTTTCTTT
>TRBD1|NA|TRBV5-6|TRBJ2-1
CASSSTGGNEQFF
TGTGCCAGCAGCTCAACAGGGGGCAATGAGCAGTTCTTC
>TRBD2|NA|TRBV6-1|TRBJ2-5
CASSEVAGGLETQYF
TGTGCCAGCAGTGAAGTAGCGGGGGGGCTAGAGACCCAGTACTTC
>NA|NA|TRBV11-2|TRBJ1-6
CASSLGTGGRDSPLHF
TGTGCCAGCAGCTTAGGTACGGGCGGCAGGGATTCACCCCTCCACTTT